This entry lists 3 T cell receptor beta chains sequenced from one sample in a study of siplizumab effects on memory and regulatory T cells. TCRdb's table, derived via immunoSEQ multiplex PCR, lists solely in-frame clones and lacks some. This table holds around 86,000 clones, roughly 94% found once. The specimen sequenced was non-Treg CD4+ T cells sorted from blood. The receptors come from a human donor in good health.

The rearrangement links TRBV9 to TRBJ2-3, with TRBD1 matching over 7 bases. With V trimmed by 0 bases and J by 3 bases, 4 bases remained unmatched. CDR1 is SGDLS, CDR2 YYNGEE, per germline. The CDR3 is made up of 15 amino acids. The chain's CDR3 is CASSVEGAVTDTQYF. In nucleotides, the CDR3 is TGTGCCAGCAGCGTAGAGGGGGCGGTGACAGATACGCAGTATTTT. The whole variable domain, remainder taken from reference TRBV9 and TRBJ2-3, is DSGVTQTPKHLITATGQRVTLRCSPRSGDLSVYWYQQSLDQGLQFLIQYYNGEERAKGNILERFSAQQFPDLHSELNLSSLELGDSALYFCASSVEGAVTDTQYFGPGTRLTVL.

This chain uses TRBV12-2 with TRBJ2-5; the table's D call TRBD1 went unverified against the DNA. TRBV12-2 is annotated as a pseudogene. This CDR3 region has 14 residues. CDR3 nucleotide sequence: TGTGCAAGTCGCTTAGCCAGGGTGCGGGAGACCCAGTACTTC. Its translation: CASRLARVRETQYF.

V usage is TRBV5-1 and J usage is TRBJ2-3; 11 nucleotides match TRBD2. Germline V CDR1 and CDR2: SGHRS, YFSETQ. Unmatched junction bases numbered 10, after V lost 4 bases and J lost 0 bases. The CDR3 length is 18 residues. The CDR3 here is CASSPGLAVTTSTDTQYF. The CDR3 coding sequence is TGCGCCAGCAGCCCGGGACTAGCGGTTACGACTAGCACAGATACGCAGTATTTT.